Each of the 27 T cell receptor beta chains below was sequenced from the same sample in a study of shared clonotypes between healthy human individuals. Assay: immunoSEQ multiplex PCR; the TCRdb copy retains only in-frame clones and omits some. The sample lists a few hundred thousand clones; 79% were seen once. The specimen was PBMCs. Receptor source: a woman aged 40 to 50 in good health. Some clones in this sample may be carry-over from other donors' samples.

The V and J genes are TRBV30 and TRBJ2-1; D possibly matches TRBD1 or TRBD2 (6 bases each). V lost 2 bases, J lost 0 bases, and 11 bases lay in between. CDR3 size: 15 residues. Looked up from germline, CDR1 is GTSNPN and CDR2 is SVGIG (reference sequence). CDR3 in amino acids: CAWSRGEYSYNEQFF. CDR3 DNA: TGTGCCTGGAGTAGGGGGGAGTACTCCTACAATGAGCAGTTCTTC. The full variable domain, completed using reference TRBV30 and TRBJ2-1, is SQTIHQWPATLVQPVGSPLSLECTVEGTSNPNLYWYRQAAGRGLQLLFYSVGIGQISSEVPQNLSASRPQDRQFILSSKKLLLSDSGFYLCAWSRGEYSYNEQFFGPGTRLTVL.

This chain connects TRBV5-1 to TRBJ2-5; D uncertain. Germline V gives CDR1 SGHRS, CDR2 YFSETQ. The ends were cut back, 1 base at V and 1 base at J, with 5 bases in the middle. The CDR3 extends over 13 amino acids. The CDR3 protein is CASSLYTQETQYF. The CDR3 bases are TGCGCCAGCAGCTTGTACACCCAAGAGACCCAGTACTTC.

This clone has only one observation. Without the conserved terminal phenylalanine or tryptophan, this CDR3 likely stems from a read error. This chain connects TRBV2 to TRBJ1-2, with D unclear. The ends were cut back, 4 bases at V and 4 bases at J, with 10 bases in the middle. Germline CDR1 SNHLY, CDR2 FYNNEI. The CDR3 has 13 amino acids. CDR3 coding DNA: TGTGCCAGCAGTGTAGGGTCCCTCTATGGCTACACCCTC. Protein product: CASSVGSLYGYTL.

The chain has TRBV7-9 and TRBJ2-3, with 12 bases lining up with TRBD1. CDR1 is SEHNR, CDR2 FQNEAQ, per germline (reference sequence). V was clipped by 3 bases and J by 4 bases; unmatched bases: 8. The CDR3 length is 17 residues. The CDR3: CASSFLRDRGQADTQYF. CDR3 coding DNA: TGTGCCAGCAGCTTCCTGAGGGACAGGGGGCAAGCAGATACGCAGTATTTT.

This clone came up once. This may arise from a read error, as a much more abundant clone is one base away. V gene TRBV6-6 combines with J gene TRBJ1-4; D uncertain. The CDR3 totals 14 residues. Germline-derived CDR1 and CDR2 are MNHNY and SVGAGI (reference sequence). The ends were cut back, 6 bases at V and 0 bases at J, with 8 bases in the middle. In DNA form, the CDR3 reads TGTGCCAGCAGCTGGACCTCAACTAATGAAAAACTGTTTTTT. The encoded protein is CASSWTSTNEKLFF.

CDR3 in DNA: TGTGCCAGCAGCTTAGTGGCCCAGGGAGCAGATACGCAGTATTTT. It translates to CASSLVAQGADTQYF. This chain joins TRBV7-8 and TRBJ2-3, with D perhaps being TRBD1 or TRBD2 (5 bases each). This CDR3 has 15 amino acids. Germline V lookup: CDR1 SGHVS, CDR2 FQNEAQ. With 1 base removed from V and 4 bases from J, the gap between germline ends came to 12 bases.

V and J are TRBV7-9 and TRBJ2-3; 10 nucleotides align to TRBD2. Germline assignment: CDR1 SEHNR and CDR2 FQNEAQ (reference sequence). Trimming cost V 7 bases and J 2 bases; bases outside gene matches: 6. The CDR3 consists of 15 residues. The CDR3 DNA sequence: TGTGCCAGCACCCGGACTAGCGGTCTCACAGATACGCAGTATTTT. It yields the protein CASTRTSGLTDTQYF.

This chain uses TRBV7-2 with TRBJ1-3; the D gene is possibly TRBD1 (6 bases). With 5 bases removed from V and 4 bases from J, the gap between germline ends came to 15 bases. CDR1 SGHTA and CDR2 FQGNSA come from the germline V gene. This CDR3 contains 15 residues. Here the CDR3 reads CASSPTGGPGNTIYF. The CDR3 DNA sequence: TGTGCCAGCAGCCCGACGGGGGGGCCAGGAAACACCATATATTTT.

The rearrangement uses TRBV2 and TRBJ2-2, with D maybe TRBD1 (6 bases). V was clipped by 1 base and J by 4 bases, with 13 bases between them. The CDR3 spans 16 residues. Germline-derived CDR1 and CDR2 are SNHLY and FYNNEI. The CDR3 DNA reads TGTGCCAGCAGTGAAGGTGCCTGGACAGCCACCGGGGAGCTGTTTTTT. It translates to CASSEGAWTATGELFF. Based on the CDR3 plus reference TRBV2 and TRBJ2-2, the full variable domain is EPEVTQTPSHQVTQMGQEVILRCVPISNHLYFYWYRQILGQKVEFLVSFYNNEISEKSEIFDDQFSVERPDGSNFTLKIRSTKLEDSAMYFCASSEGAWTATGELFFGEGSRLTVL.

The DNA for the CDR3 is TGTGCCATCGCAACCTCCGGACTAGCGGGAAGGTACGAGCAGTACTTC. Protein: CAIATSGLAGRYEQYF. The V and J genes are TRBV10-3 and TRBJ2-7; TRBD2 aligns across 12 bases. Germline trimming cut 8 bases from V and 4 bases from J; bases unmatched to any gene: 12. The germline gives CDR1 ENHRY, CDR2 SYGVKD. The CDR3 runs to 16 residues.

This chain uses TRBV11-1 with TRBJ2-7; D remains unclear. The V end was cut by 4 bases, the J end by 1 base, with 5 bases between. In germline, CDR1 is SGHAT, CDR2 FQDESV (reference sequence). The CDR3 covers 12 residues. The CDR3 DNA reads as TGTGCCAGCAGCTCTACATCCTACGAGCAGTACTTC. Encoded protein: CASSSTSYEQYF.

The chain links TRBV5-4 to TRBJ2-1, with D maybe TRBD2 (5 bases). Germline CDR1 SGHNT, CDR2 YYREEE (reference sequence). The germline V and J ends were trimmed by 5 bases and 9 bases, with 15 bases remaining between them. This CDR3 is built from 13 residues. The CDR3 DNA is TGTGCCAGCAGAGGGTCAGTTCGGGGTGAGCAGTTCTTC. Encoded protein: CASRGSVRGEQFF.

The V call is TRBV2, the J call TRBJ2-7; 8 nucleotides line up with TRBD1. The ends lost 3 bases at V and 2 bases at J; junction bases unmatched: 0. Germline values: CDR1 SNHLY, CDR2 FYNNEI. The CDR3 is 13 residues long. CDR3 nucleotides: TGTGCCAGCAGTGAGGACAGGGCCTACGAGCAGTACTTC. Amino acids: CASSEDRAYEQYF.

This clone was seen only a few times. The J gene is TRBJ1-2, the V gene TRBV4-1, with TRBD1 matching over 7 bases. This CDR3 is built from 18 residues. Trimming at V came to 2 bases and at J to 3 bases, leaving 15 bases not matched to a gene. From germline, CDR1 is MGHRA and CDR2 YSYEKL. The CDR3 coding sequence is TGCGCCAGCAGCCAATCTGCCGCATCGACAGGGAGGTACTATGGCTACACCTTC. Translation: CASSQSAASTGRYYGYTF.

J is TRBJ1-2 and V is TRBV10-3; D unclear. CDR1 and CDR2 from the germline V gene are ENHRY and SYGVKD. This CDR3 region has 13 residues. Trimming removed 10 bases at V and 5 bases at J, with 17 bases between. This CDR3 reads CATRGMGPYGYTF. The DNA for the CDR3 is TGTGCCACCCGCGGGATGGGCCCGTATGGCTACACCTTC.

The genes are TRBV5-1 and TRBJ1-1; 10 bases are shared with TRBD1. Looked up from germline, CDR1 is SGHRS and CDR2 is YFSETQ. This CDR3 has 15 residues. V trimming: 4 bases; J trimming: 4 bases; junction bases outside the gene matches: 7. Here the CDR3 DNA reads TGCGCCAGCAGCGAGCGACAGGGGGCGGGCACTGAAGCTTTCTTT. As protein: CASSERQGAGTEAFF.

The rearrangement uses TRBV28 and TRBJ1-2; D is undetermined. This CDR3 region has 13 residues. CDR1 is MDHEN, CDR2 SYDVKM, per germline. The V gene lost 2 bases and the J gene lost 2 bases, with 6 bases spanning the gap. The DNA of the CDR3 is TGTGCCAGCAGTTTAAGCAGGAACTATGGCTACACCTTC. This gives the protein CASSLSRNYGYTF.

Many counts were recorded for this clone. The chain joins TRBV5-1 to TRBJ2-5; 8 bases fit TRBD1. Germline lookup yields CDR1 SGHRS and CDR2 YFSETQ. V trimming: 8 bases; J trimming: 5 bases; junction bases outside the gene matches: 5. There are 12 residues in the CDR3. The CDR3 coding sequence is TGCGCCAGTTCAGGGGGCACGGAGACCCAGTACTTC. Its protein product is CASSGGTETQYF. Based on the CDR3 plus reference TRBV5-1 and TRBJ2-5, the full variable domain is KAGVTQTPRYLIKTRGQQVTLSCSPISGHRSVSWYQQTPGQGLQFLFEYFSETQRNKGNFPGRFSGRQFSNSRSEMNVSTLELGDSALYLCASSGGTETQYFGPGTRLLVL.

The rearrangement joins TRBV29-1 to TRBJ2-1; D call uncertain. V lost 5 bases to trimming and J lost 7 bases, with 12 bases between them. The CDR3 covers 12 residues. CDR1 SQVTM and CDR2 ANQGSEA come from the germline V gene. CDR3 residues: CSVSGSRNEQFF. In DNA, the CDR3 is TGCAGCGTTAGTGGTTCTAGGAATGAGCAGTTCTTC.

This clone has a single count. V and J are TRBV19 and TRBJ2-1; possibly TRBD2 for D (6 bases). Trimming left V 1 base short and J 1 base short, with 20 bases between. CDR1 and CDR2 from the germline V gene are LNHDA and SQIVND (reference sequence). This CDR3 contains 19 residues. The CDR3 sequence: CASSIGGIGSIGSYNEQFF. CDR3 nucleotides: TGTGCCAGTAGTATAGGAGGGATCGGGAGCATCGGGTCCTACAATGAGCAGTTCTTC.

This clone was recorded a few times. The CDR3 reads CSVTGDGNQPQHF. CDR3 sequence (DNA): TGCAGCGTTACAGGGGACGGCAATCAGCCCCAGCATTTT. This chain uses TRBV29-1 with TRBJ1-5; 7 positions match TRBD1. From germline, CDR1 is SQVTM and CDR2 ANQGSEA. Trimming took 5 bases from V and 2 from J; bases not matched to a gene: 3. The CDR3 sequence is 13 residues long.

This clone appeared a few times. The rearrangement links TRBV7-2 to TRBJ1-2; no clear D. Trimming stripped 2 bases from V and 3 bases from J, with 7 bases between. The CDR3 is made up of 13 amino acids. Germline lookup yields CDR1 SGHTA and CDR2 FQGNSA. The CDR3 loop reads CASSLSVDYGYTF. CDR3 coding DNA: TGTGCCAGCAGCTTATCGGTAGACTATGGCTACACCTTC. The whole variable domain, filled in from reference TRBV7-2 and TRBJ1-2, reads GAGVSQSPSNKVTEKGKDVELRCDPISGHTALYWYRQSLGQGLEFLIYFQGNSAPDKSGLPSDRFSAERTGGSVSTLTIQRTQQEDSAVYLCASSLSVDYGYTFGSGTRLTVV.

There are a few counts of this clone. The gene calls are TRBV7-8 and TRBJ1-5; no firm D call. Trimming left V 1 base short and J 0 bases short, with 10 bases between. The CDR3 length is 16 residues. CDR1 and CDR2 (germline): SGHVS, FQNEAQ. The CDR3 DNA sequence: TGTGCCAGCAGCTTAGGGACGGAGGATAGCAATCAGCCCCAGCATTTT. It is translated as CASSLGTEDSNQPQHF. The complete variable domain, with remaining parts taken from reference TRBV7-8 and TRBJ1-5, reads GAGVSQSPRYKVAKRGQDVALRCDPISGHVSLFWYQQALGQGPEFLTYFQNEAQLDKSGLPSDRFFAERPEGSVSTLKIQRTQQEDSAVYLCASSLGTEDSNQPQHFGDGTRLSIL.

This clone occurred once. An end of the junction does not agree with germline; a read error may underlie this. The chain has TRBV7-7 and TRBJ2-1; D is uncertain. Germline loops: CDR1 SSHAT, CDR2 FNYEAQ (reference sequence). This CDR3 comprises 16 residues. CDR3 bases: TGTGCTAGCAGCGTAGGAAGTTCAGCCTCCTACAATGAGCAGTTCTTC. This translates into CASSVGSSASYNEQFF. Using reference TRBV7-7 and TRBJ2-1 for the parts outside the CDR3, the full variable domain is GAGVSQSPRYKVTKRGQDVTLRCDPISSHATLYWYQQALGQGPEFLTYFNYEAQPDKSGLPSDRFSAERPEGSISTLTIQRTEQRDSAMYRCASSVGSSASYNEQFFGPGTRLTVL.

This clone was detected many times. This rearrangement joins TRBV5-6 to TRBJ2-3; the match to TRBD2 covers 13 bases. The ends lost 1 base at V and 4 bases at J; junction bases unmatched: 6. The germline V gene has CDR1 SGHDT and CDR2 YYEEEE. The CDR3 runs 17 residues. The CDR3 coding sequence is TGTGCCAGCAGCTTGTTACTAGCGGGAGGGCCTGCAGATACGCAGTATTTT. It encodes CASSLLLAGGPADTQYF.

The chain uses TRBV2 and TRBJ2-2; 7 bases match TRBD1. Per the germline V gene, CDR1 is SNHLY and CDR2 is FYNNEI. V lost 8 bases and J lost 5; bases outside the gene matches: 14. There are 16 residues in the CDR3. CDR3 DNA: TGTGCCAGCGGACTCTCCGGGACAGTTTCGACCGGGGAGCTGTTTTTT. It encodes CASGLSGTVSTGELFF.

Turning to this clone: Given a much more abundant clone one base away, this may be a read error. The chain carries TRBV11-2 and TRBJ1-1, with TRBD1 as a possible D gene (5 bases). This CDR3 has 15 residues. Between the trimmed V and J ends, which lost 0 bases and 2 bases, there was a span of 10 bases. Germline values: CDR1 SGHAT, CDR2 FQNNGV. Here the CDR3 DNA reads TGTGCCAGCAGCTTAGATCGGCAGGGTAACACTGAAGCTTTCTTT. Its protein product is CASSLDRQGNTEAFF.